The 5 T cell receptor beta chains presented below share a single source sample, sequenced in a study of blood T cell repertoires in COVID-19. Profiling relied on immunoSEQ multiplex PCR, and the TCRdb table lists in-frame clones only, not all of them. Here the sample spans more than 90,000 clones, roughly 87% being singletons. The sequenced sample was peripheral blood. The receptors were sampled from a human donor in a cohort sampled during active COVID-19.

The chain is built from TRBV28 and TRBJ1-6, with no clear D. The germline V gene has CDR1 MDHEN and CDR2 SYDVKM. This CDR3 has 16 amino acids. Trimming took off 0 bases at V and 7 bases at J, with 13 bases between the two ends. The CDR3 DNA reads TGTGCCAGCAGTTTATGGCGGGCCAGTGGCAATTCACCCCTCCACTTT. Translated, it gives CASSLWRASGNSPLHF.

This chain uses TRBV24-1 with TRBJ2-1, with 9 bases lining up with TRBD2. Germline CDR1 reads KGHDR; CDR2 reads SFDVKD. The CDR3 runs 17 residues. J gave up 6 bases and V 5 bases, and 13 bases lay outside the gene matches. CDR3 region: CATSAPTGGGAGNEQFF. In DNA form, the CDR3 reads TGTGCCACCAGTGCCCCGACGGGCGGGGGGGCCGGCAATGAGCAGTTCTTC.

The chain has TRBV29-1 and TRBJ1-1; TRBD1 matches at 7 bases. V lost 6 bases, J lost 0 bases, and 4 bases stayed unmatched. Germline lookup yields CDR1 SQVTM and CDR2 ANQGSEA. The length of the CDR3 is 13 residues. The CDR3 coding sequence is TGCAGCGTCAGGGGGAGGATGAACACTGAAGCTTTCTTT. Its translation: CSVRGRMNTEAFF.

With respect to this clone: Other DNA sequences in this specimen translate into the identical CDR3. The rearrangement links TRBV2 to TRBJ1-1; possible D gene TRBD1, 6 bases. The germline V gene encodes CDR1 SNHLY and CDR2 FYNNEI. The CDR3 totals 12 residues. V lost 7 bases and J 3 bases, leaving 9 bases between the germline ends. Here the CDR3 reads CASMGQYTEAFF. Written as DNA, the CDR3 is TGTGCCAGCATGGGACAATACACTGAAGCTTTCTTT. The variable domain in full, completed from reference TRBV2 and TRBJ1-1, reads EPEVTQTPSHQVTQMGQEVILRCVPISNHLYFYWYRQILGQKVEFLVSFYNNEISEKSEIFDDQFSVERPDGSNFTLKIRSTKLEDSAMYFCASMGQYTEAFFGQGTRLTVV.

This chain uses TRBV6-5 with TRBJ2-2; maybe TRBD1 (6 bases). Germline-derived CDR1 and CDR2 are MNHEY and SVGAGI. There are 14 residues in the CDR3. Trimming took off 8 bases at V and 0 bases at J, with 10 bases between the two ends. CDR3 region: CASGGHTNTGELFF. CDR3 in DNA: TGTGCCAGCGGGGGACACACGAACACCGGGGAGCTGTTTTTT.